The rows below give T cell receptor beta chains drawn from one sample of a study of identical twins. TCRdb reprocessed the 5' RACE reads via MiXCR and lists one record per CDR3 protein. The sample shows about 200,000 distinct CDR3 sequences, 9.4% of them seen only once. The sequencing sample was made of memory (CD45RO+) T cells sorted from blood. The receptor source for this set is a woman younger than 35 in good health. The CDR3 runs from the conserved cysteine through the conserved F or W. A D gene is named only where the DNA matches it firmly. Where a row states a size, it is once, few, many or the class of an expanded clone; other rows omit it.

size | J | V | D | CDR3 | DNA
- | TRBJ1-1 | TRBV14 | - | CASSPVLVQAGTEAFF | TGTGCCAGCAGCCCAGTATTAGTGCAGGCGGGGACTGAAGCTTTCTTT
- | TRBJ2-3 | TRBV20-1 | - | CSARDSQRGTDTQYF | TGCAGTGCTAGAGATAGCCAGCGGGGCACAGATACGCAGTATTTT
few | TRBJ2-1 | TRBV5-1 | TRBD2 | CASSLISGGVNEQFF | TGCGCCAGCAGCTTAATTAGCGGGGGGGTCAATGAGCAGTTCTTC
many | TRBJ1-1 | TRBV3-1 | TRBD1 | CASSQELSGGVNTEAFF | TGTGCCAGCAGCCAAGAGCTGTCAGGGGGCGTGAACACTGAAGCTTTCTTT
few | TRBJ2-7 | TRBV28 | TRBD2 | CASSPQIGLAGGYEQYF | TGTGCCAGCAGTCCCCAGATAGGACTAGCGGGGGGCTACGAGCAGTACTTC
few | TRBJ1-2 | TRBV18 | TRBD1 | CASSPTSTGVFGYTF | TGTGCCAGCTCCCCGACATCGACAGGGGTGTTTGGCTACACCTTC
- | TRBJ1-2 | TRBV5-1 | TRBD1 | CASRKTGGHGYTF | TGCGCCAGCAGGAAGACAGGGGGCCATGGCTACACCTTC
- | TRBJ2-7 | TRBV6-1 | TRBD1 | CASIPRTGVHEQYF | TGTGCCAGCATACCCCGGACAGGGGTCCACGAGCAGTACTTC
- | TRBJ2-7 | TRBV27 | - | CASRYKPPRSYEQYF | TGTGCCAGCAGGTATAAACCCCCACGCTCCTACGAGCAGTACTTC
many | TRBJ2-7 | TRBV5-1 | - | CASSLEARGEQYF | TGCGCCAGCAGCTTGGAGGCCCGGGGAGAGCAGTACTTC
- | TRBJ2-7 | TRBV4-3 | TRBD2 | CASSQERDYDEQYF | TGCGCCAGCAGTCAGGAGCGGGATTACGACGAGCAGTACTTC
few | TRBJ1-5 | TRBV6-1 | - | CASSEGWGYQPQHF | TGTGCCAGCAGTGAAGGGTGGGGGTATCAGCCCCAGCATTTT
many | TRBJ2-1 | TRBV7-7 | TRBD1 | CASSLRQGNEQFF | TGTGCCAGCAGCTTACGACAGGGAAATGAGCAGTTCTTC
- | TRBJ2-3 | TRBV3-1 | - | CASSYGTSQYF | TGTGCCAGCAGCTACGGGACTTCGCAGTATTTT
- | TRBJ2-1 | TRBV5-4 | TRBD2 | CASSFPRTSVNEQFF | TGTGCCAGCAGCTTCCCCCGGACTAGCGTCAATGAGCAGTTCTTC
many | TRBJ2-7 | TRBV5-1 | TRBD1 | CASSTDLSARGYEQYF | TGCGCCAGCAGTACCGACCTCAGCGCCAGGGGGTACGAGCAGTACTTC
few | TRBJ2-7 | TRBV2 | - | CASNFQGIDEQYF | TGTGCCAGCAATTTCCAGGGTATCGACGAGCAGTACTTC
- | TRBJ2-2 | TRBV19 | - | CASSISVNTGELFF | TGTGCCAGTAGTATCTCCGTAAACACCGGGGAGCTGTTTTTT
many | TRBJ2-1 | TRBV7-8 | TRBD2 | CASSSPGLAIWYNEQFF | TGTGCCAGCAGCTCTCCGGGACTAGCGATTTGGTACAATGAGCAGTTCTTC
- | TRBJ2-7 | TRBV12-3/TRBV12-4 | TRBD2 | CASSLATSGSSSYEQYF | TGTGCCAGCAGTCTAGCGACTAGCGGGTCCAGCTCCTACGAGCAGTACTTC
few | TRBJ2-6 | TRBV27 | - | CASTFKGVSLSGANVLTF | TGTGCCAGCACCTTTAAAGGCGTATCGCTCTCTGGGGCCAACGTCCTGACTTTC
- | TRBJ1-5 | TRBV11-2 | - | CASSLDRGRGYPQHF | TGTGCCAGCAGCTTAGATCGCGGCAGGGGTTATCCCCAGCATTTT
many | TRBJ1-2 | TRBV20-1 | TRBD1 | CSALDRATYGYTF | TGCAGTGCTCTAGACAGGGCGACCTATGGCTACACCTTC
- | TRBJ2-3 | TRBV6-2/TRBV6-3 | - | CASSNRDLFTDTQYF | TGTGCCAGCAGTAACCGGGACCTATTCACAGATACGCAGTATTTT
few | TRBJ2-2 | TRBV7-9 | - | CASSLSLAGELFF | TGTGCCAGCAGCTTAAGTCTTGCCGGGGAGCTGTTTTTT
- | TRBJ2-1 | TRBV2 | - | CTCSLWGSGEPLENEQFF | TGTACCTGCAGTTTGTGGGGCTCTGGAGAACCCCTTGAGAATGAGCAGTTCTTC
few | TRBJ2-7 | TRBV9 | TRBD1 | CASSAPGTGVHEQYF | TGTGCCAGCAGCGCCCCCGGGACAGGGGTCCACGAGCAGTACTTC
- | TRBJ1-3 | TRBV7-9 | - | CASSWGAQPNTIYF | TGTGCCAGCAGCTGGGGAGCGCAGCCAAACACCATATATTTT
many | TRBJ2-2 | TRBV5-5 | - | CASSFRTSNTGELFF | TGTGCCAGCAGCTTCAGGACTTCAAACACCGGGGAGCTGTTTTTT
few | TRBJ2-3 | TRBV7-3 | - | CASSLGFQTDTQYF | TGTGCCAGCAGCTTAGGTTTTCAGACAGATACGCAGTATTTT
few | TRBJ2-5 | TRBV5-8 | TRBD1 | CASSLKGGLGETQYF | TGTGCCAGCAGCTTGAAAGGGGGCCTTGGAGAGACCCAGTACTTC
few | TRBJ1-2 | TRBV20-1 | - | CSAPQRNYGYTF | TGCAGTGCGCCCCAGCGAAACTATGGCTACACCTTC
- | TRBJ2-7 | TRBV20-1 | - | CSANVERQYF | TGCAGTGCTAACGTCGAGAGGCAGTACTTC
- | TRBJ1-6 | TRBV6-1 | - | CASTVEMARLPLHF | TGTGCCAGCACGGTCGAGATGGCGAGATTACCCCTCCACTTT
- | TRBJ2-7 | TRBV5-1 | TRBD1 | CASSPTGGGGEQYF | TGCGCCAGCAGCCCGACAGGGGGCGGTGGCGAGCAGTACTTC
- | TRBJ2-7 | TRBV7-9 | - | CASSSDSREQYF | TGTGCCAGCAGCTCCGACAGTAGGGAGCAGTACTTC
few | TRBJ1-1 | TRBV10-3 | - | CAISGQVDTEAFF | TGTGCCATCAGTGGACAGGTGGACACTGAAGCTTTCTTT
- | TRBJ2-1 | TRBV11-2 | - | CASSFADGGGLYNEQFF | TGTGCCAGCAGCTTTGCTGATGGGGGAGGTCTCTACAATGAGCAGTTCTTC
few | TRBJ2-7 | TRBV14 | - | CASSPRPVDEQYF | TGTGCCAGCAGCCCCCGACCGGTTGACGAGCAGTACTTC
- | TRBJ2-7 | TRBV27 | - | CASSGGIEQYF | TGTGCCAGCAGTGGGGGGATCGAGCAGTACTTC
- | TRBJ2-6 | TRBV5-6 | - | CASSPTDSGANVLTF | TGTGCCAGCAGCCCAACGGACTCTGGGGCCAACGTCCTGACTTTC
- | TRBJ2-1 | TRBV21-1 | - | CAGRTSGEGSYNEQFF | TGTGCCGGTCGGACTAGCGGCGAGGGGTCCTACAATGAGCAGTTCTTC
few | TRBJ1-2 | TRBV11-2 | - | CASSSHPGQNYGYTF | TGTGCCAGCAGCTCCCACCCCGGACAAAACTATGGCTACACCTTC
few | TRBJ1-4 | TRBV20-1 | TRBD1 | CSAYGTDNNEKLFF | TGCAGTGCTTATGGGACAGACAATAATGAAAAACTGTTTTTT
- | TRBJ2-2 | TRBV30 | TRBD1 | CAEKGTGDTGELFF | TGTGCAGAAAAGGGGACAGGGGACACCGGGGAGCTGTTTTTT
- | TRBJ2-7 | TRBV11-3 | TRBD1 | CASSPAGDRTYEQYF | TGTGCCAGCAGCCCCGCCGGGGACAGGACCTACGAGCAGTACTTC
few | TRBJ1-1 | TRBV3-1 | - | CASSHDAGSTEAFF | TGTGCCAGCAGCCATGACGCAGGGAGTACTGAAGCTTTCTTT
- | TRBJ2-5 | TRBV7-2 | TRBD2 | CASSLQLAGGTQYF | TGTGCCAGCAGCTTACAACTAGCGGGGGGGACCCAGTACTTC
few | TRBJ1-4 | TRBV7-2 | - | CASSFRGNEKLFF | TGTGCCAGCAGCTTTCGGGGGAATGAAAAACTGTTTTTT
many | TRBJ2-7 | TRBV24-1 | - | CAPKLRSYEQYF | TGTGCCCCCAAACTCCGATCCTACGAGCAGTACTTC
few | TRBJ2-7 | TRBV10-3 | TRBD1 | CAISAWGQGAISYEQYF | TGTGCCATCAGTGCGTGGGGACAGGGGGCTATTTCCTACGAGCAGTACTTC
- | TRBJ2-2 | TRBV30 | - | CAWNDLTRTYTGELFF | TGTGCCTGGAATGACCTAACTAGGACCTACACCGGGGAGCTGTTTTTT
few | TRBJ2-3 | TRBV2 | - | CASSIQGGTDTQYF | TGTGCCAGCAGTATTCAGGGAGGCACAGATACGCAGTATTTT
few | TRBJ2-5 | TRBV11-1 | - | CASSLAGQTSQETQYF | TGTGCCAGCAGCTTAGCAGGCCAGACTTCTCAAGAGACCCAGTACTTC
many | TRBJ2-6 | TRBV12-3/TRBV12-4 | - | CASSLSGANVLTF | TGTGCCAGCAGTTTATCTGGGGCCAACGTCCTGACTTTC
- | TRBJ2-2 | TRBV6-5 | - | CASSYAPTGTGELFF | TGTGCCAGCAGTTACGCCCCCACGGGCACCGGGGAGCTGTTTTTT
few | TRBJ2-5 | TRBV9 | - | CASSPDLETQYF | TGTGCCAGCAGCCCAGATTTGGAGACCCAGTACTTC
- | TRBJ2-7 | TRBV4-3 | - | CASSQDPGSTYEQYF | TGCGCCAGCAGCCAAGATCCCGGTAGCACCTACGAGCAGTACTTC